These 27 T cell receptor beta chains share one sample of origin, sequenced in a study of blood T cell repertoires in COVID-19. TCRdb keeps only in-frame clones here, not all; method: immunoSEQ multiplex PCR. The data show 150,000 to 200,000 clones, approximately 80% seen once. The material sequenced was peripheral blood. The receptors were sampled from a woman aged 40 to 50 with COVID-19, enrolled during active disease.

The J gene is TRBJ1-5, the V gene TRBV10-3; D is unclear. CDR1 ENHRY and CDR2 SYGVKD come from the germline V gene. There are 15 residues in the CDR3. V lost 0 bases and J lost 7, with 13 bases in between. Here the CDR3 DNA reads TGTGCCATCAGTGAGTCGTGGGTTACGAGGCAGCCCCAGCATTTT. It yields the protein CAISESWVTRQPQHF.

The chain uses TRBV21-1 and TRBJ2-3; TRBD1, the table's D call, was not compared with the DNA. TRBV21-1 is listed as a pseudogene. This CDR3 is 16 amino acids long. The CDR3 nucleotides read TGTGCCCCCTCCCCTCCGGGACAGGGGGAAACAGATACGCAGTATTTT. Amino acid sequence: CAPSPPGQGETDTQYF.

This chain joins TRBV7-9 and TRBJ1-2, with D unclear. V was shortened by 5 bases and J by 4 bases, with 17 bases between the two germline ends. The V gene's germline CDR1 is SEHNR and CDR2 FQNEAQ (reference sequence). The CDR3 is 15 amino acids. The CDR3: CASSPMAGLAYGYTF. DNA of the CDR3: TGTGCCAGCAGCCCAATGGCGGGGTTGGCCTATGGCTACACCTTC.

The CDR3 sequence is CASSAGADYNTEAFF. The CDR3 DNA sequence: TGCGCCAGCAGTGCAGGGGCCGACTACAACACTGAAGCTTTCTTT. The chain employs TRBV10-1 and TRBJ1-1; tentative D call: TRBD1 (6 bases). V was pared by 4 bases and J by 2 bases, with 14 bases between. CDR3 length equals 15 residues. CDR1 and CDR2 from the germline V gene are WNHNN and SYGVQD (reference sequence).

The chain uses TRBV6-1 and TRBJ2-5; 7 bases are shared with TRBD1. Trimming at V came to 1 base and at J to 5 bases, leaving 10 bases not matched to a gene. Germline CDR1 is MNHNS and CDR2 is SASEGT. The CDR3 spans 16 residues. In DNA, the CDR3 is TGTGCCAGCAGTGAAGAGGGGGCGGTTACGGGGGAGACCCAGTACTTC. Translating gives CASSEEGAVTGETQYF.

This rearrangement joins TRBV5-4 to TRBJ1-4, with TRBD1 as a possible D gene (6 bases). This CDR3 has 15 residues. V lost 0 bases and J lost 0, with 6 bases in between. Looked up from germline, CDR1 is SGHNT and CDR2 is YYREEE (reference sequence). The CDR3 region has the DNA TGTGCCAGCAGCTTGGAGGGGGCAACTAATGAAAAACTGTTTTTT. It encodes CASSLEGATNEKLFF.

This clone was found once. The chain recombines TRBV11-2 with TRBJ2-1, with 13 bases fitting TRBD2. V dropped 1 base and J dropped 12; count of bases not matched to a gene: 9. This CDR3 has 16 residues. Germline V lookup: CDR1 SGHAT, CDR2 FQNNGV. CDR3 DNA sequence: TGTGCCAGCAGCTTAGGGTGGACTAGCGGGAGAGGAGGGCAGTTCTTC. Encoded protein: CASSLGWTSGRGGQFF.

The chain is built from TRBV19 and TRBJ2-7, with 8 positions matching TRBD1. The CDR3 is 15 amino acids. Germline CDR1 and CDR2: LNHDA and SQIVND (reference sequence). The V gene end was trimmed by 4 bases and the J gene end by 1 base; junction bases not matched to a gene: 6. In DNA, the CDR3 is TGTGCCAGTAGTAACCGGGACAGGCTATCCTACGAGCAGTACTTC. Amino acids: CASSNRDRLSYEQYF.

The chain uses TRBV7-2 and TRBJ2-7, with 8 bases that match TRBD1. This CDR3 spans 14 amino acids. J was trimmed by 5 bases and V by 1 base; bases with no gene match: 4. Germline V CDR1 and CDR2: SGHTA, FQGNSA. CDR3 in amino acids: CASSLVSGGNEQYF. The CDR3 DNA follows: TGTGCCAGCAGCTTAGTGTCAGGGGGCAACGAGCAGTACTTC.

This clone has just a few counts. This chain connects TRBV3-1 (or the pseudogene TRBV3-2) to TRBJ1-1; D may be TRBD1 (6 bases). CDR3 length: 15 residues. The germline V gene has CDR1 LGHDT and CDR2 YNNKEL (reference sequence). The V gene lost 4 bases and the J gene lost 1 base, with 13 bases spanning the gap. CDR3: CASSRGARGNTEAFF. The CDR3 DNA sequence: TGTGCCAGCAGCCGTGGGGCCAGGGGGAACACTGAAGCTTTCTTT.

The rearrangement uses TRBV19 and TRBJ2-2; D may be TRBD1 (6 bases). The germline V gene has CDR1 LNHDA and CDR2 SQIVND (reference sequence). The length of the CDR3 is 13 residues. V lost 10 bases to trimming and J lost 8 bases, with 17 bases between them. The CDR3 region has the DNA TGTGCCACCTCGATACAGGGCCCTGGGGAGCTGTTTTTT. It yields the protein CATSIQGPGELFF.

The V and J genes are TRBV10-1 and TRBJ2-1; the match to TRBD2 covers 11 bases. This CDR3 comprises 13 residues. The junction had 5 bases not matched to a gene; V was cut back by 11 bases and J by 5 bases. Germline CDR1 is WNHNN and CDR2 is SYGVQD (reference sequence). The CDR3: CACTSGGNNEQFF. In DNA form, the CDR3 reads TGCGCCTGTACTAGCGGGGGAAACAATGAGCAGTTCTTC.

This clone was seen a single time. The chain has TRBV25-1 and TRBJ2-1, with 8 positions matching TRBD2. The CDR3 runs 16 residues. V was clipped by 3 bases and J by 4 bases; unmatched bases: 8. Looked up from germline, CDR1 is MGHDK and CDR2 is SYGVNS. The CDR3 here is CASSEPGLGPYNEQFF. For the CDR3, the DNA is TGTGCCAGCAGTGAGCCGGGACTAGGCCCATACAATGAGCAGTTCTTC.

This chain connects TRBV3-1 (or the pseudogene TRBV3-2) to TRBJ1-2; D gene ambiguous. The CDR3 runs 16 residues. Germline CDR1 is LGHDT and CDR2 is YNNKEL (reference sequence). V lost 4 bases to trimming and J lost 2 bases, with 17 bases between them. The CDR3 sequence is CASSRKNRVPNYGYTF. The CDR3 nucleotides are TGTGCCAGCAGCCGAAAAAACCGGGTTCCCAACTATGGCTACACCTTC.

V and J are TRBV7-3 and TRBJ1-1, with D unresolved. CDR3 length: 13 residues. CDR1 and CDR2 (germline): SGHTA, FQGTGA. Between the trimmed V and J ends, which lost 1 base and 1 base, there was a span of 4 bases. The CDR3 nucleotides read TGTGCCAGCAGCTTAAGAGCGAACACTGAAGCTTTCTTT. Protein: CASSLRANTEAFF.

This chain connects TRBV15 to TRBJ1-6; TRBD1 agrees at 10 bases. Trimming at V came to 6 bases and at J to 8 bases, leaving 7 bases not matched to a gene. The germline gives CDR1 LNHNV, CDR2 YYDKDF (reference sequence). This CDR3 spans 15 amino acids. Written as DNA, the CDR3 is TGTGCCACCAGGGCTCAGGGGACAGGGGATTCACCCCTCCACTTT. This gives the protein CATRAQGTGDSPLHF.

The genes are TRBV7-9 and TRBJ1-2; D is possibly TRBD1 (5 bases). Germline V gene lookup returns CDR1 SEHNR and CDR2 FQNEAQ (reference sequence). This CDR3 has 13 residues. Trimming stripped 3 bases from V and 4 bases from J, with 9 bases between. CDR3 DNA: TGTGCCAGCAGCTTGGGGCGGAGCTATGGCTACACCTTC. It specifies CASSLGRSYGYTF.

The CDR3: CASSIQGARQPQHF. CDR3 nucleotides: TGTGCCAGCAGTATCCAGGGGGCCCGGCAGCCCCAGCATTTT. The chain uses TRBV28 and TRBJ1-5; 8 bases map to TRBD1. J was trimmed by 7 bases and V by 5 bases; bases with no gene match: 7. Germline CDR1 reads MDHEN; CDR2 reads SYDVKM. The CDR3 is 14 amino acids.

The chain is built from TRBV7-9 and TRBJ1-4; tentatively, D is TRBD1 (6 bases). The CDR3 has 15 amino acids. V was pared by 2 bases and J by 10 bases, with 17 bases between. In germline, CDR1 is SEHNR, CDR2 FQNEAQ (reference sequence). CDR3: CASSLSTGNGVKLFF. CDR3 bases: TGTGCCAGCAGCTTATCAACAGGGAATGGGGTAAAACTGTTTTTT.

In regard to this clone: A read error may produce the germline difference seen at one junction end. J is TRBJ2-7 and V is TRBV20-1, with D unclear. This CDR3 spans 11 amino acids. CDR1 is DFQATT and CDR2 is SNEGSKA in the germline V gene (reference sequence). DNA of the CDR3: TGCAGTGCTAGAGATTTGGGCCCCCTTATCTTC. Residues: CSARDLGPLIF.

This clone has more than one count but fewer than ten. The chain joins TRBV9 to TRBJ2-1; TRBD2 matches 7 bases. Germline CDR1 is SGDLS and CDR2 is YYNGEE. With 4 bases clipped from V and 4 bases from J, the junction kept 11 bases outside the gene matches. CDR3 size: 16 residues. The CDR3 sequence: CASSIQAGRSYNEQFF. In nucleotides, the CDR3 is TGTGCCAGCAGCATTCAAGCGGGAAGATCTTACAATGAGCAGTTCTTC. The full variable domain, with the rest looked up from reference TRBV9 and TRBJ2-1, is DSGVTQTPKHLITATGQRVTLRCSPRSGDLSVYWYQQSLDQGLQFLIQYYNGEERAKGNILERFSAQQFPDLHSELNLSSLELGDSALYFCASSIQAGRSYNEQFFGPGTRLTVL.

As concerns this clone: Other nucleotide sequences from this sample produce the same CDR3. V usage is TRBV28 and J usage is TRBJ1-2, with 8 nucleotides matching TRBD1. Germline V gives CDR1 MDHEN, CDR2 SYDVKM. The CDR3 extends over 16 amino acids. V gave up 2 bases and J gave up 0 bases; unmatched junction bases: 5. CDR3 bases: TGTGCCAGCAGTTTAGGAGGGACAGGCTCTAACTATGGCTACACCTTC. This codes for CASSLGGTGSNYGYTF.

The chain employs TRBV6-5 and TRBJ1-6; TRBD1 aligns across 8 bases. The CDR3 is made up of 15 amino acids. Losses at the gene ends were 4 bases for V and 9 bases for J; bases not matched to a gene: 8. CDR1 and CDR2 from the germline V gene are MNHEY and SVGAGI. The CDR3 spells CASSFQGARGSPLHF. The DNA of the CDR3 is TGTGCCAGCAGTTTCCAGGGGGCTAGGGGTTCACCCCTCCACTTT.

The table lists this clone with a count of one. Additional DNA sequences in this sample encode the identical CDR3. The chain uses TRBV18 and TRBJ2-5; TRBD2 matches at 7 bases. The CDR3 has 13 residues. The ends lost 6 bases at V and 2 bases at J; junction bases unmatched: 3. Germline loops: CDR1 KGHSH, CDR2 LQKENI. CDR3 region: CASSPGLQETQYF. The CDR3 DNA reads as TGTGCCAGCTCGCCGGGACTACAAGAGACCCAGTACTTC.

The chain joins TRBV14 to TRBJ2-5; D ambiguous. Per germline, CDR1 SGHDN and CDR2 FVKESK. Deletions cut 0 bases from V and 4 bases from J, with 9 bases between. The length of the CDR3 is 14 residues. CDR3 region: CASSQEELRETQYF. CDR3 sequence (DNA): TGTGCCAGCAGCCAAGAAGAGTTACGAGAGACCCAGTACTTC.

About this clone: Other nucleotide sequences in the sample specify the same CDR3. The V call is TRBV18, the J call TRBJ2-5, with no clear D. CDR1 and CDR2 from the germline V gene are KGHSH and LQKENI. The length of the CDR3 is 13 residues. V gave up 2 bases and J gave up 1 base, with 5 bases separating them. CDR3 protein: CASSPGLQETQYF. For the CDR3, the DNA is TGTGCCAGCTCACCAGGGCTCCAAGAGACCCAGTACTTC.

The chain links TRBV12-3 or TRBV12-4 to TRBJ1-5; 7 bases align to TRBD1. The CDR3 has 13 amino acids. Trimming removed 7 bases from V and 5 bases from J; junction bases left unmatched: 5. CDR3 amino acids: CASNSGGYQPQHF. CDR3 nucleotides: TGTGCCAGCAATTCAGGGGGTTATCAGCCCCAGCATTTT.